The 17 T cell receptor beta chains below were found in one sample sequenced in a study of persistence of HIV-infected CD4 T cells. Sequencing used immunoSEQ version 4 in survey mode. TCRdb's table, derived via immunoSEQ multiplex PCR, lists solely in-frame clones and lacks some. Among tens of thousands of clones listed, approximately 80% were seen once. What these receptors recognize is not known. Overlapping HIV-1 Gag 15-mer peptides at 1 ug per peptide per mL were used. Sorted nonresponding memory CD4+ T cells were CD40L-negative, CD69-negative, CD45RO-high. The input for sequencing was CD4+ T cells sorted from PBMCs after approximately 18-hour stimulation, taken from a patient who received antiretroviral therapy. These receptors were obtained from an adult woman with HIV who was CMV-seropositive.

The chain recombines TRBV5-1 with TRBJ2-7; 12 bases agree with TRBD1. Trimming at V came to 6 bases and at J to 3 bases, leaving 10 bases not matched to a gene. The CDR3 has 16 amino acids. Germline V gene lookup returns CDR1 SGHRS and CDR2 YFSETQ. CDR3 bases: TGCGCCAGCAATCCTACCGGGACAGGGGGCTTCTACGAGCAGTACTTC. Translation: CASNPTGTGGFYEQYF.

This clone was recorded a few times. The gene calls are TRBV7-9 and TRBJ1-1; TRBD1 is a possible D gene (6 bases). Trimming removed 1 base from V and 2 bases from J, with 8 bases in between. This CDR3 has 14 residues. In germline, CDR1 is SEHNR, CDR2 FQNEAQ (reference sequence). The CDR3 DNA reads as TGTGCCAGCAGCTTAGACAGGGTTAACACTGAAGCTTTCTTT. It is translated as CASSLDRVNTEAFF.

This chain connects TRBV7-2 to TRBJ1-2; 7 nucleotides align to TRBD1. The CDR3 spans 13 residues. From germline, CDR1 is SGHTA and CDR2 FQGNSA. Losses at the gene ends were 5 bases for V and 7 bases for J; bases not matched to a gene: 7. The DNA of the CDR3 is TGTGCCAGCAGCCTCAGGGGGGGTGGTGGCTACACCTTC. Protein: CASSLRGGGGYTF. Drawing the rest from reference TRBV7-2 and TRBJ1-2, the complete variable domain is GAGVSQSPSNKVTEKGKDVELRCDPISGHTALYWYRQSLGQGLEFLIYFQGNSAPDKSGLPSDRFSAERTGGSVSTLTIQRTQQEDSAVYLCASSLRGGGGYTFGSGTRLTVV.

The chain has TRBV10-3 and TRBJ2-1; perhaps TRBD1 as D (5 bases). The V gene lost 2 bases and the J gene lost 6 bases, with 5 bases spanning the gap. This CDR3 is 12 amino acids long. Germline CDR1 ENHRY, CDR2 SYGVKD. The CDR3 region has the DNA TGTGCCATCAGTGAGACAGGCAATGAGCAGTTCTTC. The encoded protein is CAISETGNEQFF.

The table lists this clone with a count of one. The gene calls are TRBV6-4 and TRBJ2-3; 10 bases agree with TRBD2. Unmatched junction bases numbered 4, after V lost 5 bases and J lost 5 bases. Germline CDR1 MRHNA, CDR2 SNTAGT. This CDR3 comprises 14 residues. For the CDR3, the DNA is TGTGCCAGCAGTCAAGCGGGGGGGCGAGATACGCAGTATTTT. Translation gives CASSQAGGRDTQYF.

V gene TRBV27 combines with J gene TRBJ1-1; no definite D call. V was pared by 1 base and J by 0 bases, with 9 bases between. The germline V gene has CDR1 MNHEY and CDR2 SMNVEV (reference sequence). The CDR3 extends over 15 amino acids. In DNA, the CDR3 is TGTGCCAGCAGTTTATTGGGCAGAGTGAACACTGAAGCTTTCTTT. Translating gives CASSLLGRVNTEAFF.

The chain uses TRBV18 and TRBJ1-3; 7 nucleotides line up with TRBD1. The CDR3 has 16 residues. Germline-derived CDR1 and CDR2 are KGHSH and LQKENI. J gave up 6 bases and V 4 bases, and 12 bases lay outside the gene matches. DNA of the CDR3: TGTGCCAGCTCACGAATTTCAGGGGGTGCTGAAAACACCATATATTTT. It codes for CASSRISGGAENTIYF.

This clone came up once. The chain joins TRBV14 to TRBJ2-7, with D tentatively TRBD1 (5 bases). The CDR3 runs 15 residues. Germline CDR1 reads SGHDN; CDR2 reads FVKESK. Trimming removed 0 bases at V and 3 bases at J, with 12 bases between. In DNA form, the CDR3 reads TGTGCCAGCAGCCAAGATCTACAGGCCCGCTACGAGCAGTACTTC. The encoded protein is CASSQDLQARYEQYF.

This chain uses TRBV18 with TRBJ2-3; 8 positions agree with TRBD1. The ends lost 5 bases at V and 5 bases at J; junction bases unmatched: 15. Per the germline V gene, CDR1 is KGHSH and CDR2 is LQKENI. This CDR3 is 17 amino acids long. The CDR3 region is CASSLLTGGSSGDTQYF. In nucleotides, the CDR3 is TGTGCCAGCTCATTACTTACAGGGGGTTCCAGCGGAGATACGCAGTATTTT.

The CDR3, as DNA: TGTGCCAGCAGTCCGGACAGATATAGCAATCAGCCCCAGCATTTT. Its protein product is CASSPDRYSNQPQHF. This chain connects TRBV2 to TRBJ1-5; perhaps TRBD1 as D (6 bases). Germline values: CDR1 SNHLY, CDR2 FYNNEI. Trimming took off 5 bases at V and 0 bases at J, with 11 bases between the two ends. The CDR3 covers 15 residues.

The chain employs TRBV7-9 and TRBJ2-1, with D possibly matching TRBD2 (7 bases). CDR3 size: 17 residues. Germline V gene data show CDR1 as SEHNR and CDR2 as FQNEAQ (reference sequence). Trimming took 4 bases from V and 4 from J, leaving 20 bases between them. This CDR3 reads CASSSLGGGRVYNEQFF. CDR3 DNA sequence: TGTGCCAGCAGCTCCCTTGGCGGGGGCCGAGTGTACAATGAGCAGTTCTTC.

This chain uses TRBV18 with TRBJ1-1; 10 bases map to TRBD1. The CDR3 contains 17 residues. Germline lookup yields CDR1 KGHSH and CDR2 LQKENI. The V segment lost 3 bases and the J segment 4 bases; nucleotides outside the gene matches: 11. The DNA of the CDR3 is TGTGCCAGCTCACCTAAGAGGACAGGGGGAAGTGGCACTGAAGCTTTCTTT. Translating gives CASSPKRTGGSGTEAFF.

The genes are TRBV28 and TRBJ2-4; D is possibly TRBD1 (6 bases). Germline assignment: CDR1 MDHEN and CDR2 SYDVKM. V was cut by 2 bases and J by 6 bases, with 11 bases left in between. This CDR3 spans 14 amino acids. The CDR3 loop is CASSLGRGPNIQYF. The CDR3, as DNA: TGTGCCAGCAGTTTAGGCAGGGGTCCAAACATTCAGTACTTC.

The chain recombines TRBV29-1 with TRBJ1-3; no definite D call. The CDR3 loop spans 12 amino acids. Trimming removed 3 bases at V and 3 bases at J, with 6 bases between. Germline CDR1 SQVTM, CDR2 ANQGSEA. The CDR3 nucleotides are TGCAGCGTTGACGGGAGTGGAAACACCATATATTTT. Protein: CSVDGSGNTIYF.

This CDR3 reads CASSFSKTANTEAFF. Written as DNA, the CDR3 is TGTGCCAGCAGCTTTTCCAAGACAGCGAACACTGAAGCTTTCTTT. The V gene is TRBV7-2, the J gene TRBJ1-1, with D possibly TRBD1 on 5 matching bases. Germline values: CDR1 SGHTA, CDR2 FQGNSA. Trimming took off 3 bases at V and 1 base at J, with 12 bases between the two ends. This CDR3 is built from 15 residues.

The J gene is TRBJ1-1, the V gene TRBV18, with D possibly being TRBD1 (5 bases). CDR1 is KGHSH, CDR2 LQKENI, per germline. This CDR3 has 13 amino acids. The ends were cut back, 6 bases at V and 8 bases at J, with 16 bases in the middle. The CDR3 sequence: CASSLARDGEAFF. The DNA for the CDR3 is TGTGCCAGCTCGCTAGCTCGGGACGGAGAAGCTTTCTTT.

V usage is TRBV4-1 and J usage is TRBJ2-7; 7 positions agree with TRBD1. Germline values: CDR1 MGHRA, CDR2 YSYEKL. The length of the CDR3 is 17 residues. Trimming cost V 3 bases and J 4 bases; bases outside gene matches: 15. CDR3 sequence reads: CASSHPSRGQIGYEQYF. The CDR3 DNA reads TGCGCCAGCAGCCATCCGAGCCGGGGACAGATCGGATACGAGCAGTACTTC.